This T cell receptor beta chain was identified during a study of regulatory T cells in long-lasting Graves disease. V lost 10 bases and J 4 bases, leaving 20 bases between the germline ends. Per germline, CDR1 LGHDT and CDR2 YNNKEL (reference sequence). The CDR3 sequence is 14 residues long. Arm-PCR of CDR3 regions and iRepertoire HTBI primers were used to build TCR beta libraries. TCRdb reanalysed the multiplex PCR reads using MiXCR and keeps one entry per CDR3 protein. The sample holds 650,000 to 700,000 distinct CDR3 sequences, about 30% seen once. The time point was: persistent/refractory GD, antithyroid drugs over 5 years with positive TRAb. The TCR library was made from RNA that had been extracted from PBMCs in TRIzol. Diagnosis followed American Thyroid Association guidelines for Graves' disease. This clonotype was seen more than once but under ten times.

The sequencing here drew on peripheral blood mononuclear cells (PBMCs), taken when the disease was refractory, from a patient treated with antithyroid drugs. This sequence joins TRBV3-1 and TRBJ2-7, with D maybe TRBD1 (6 bases). This TCR was sampled from a female donor with Graves disease. CDR3 DNA: TGTGCCACAAGCCGACAGGCGATACTTTACGAGCAGTACTTC. This sequence encodes CATSRQAILYEQYF.